This is a list of T cell receptor beta chains from one sample in a study of graft-versus-host responses after intestinal transplantation. Sequencing used immunoSEQ multiplex PCR; TCRdb keeps in-frame clones, though not all of them. The table has over 15,000 clones, about 90% seen once. The specimen comprised PBMCs, sampled around 110 days after intestinal transplant. The receptors derive from a human patient who received an intestinal transplant, so some T cells may come from the graft donor. The CDR3 runs from the conserved cysteine through the conserved F or W.

j_gene: TRBJ2-4
v_gene: TRBV2
CDR3aa: CASSEIWTGQNIQYF

j_gene: TRBJ2-1
v_gene: TRBV19
CDR3aa: CASRTGYNEQFF

j_gene: TRBJ2-1
v_gene: TRBV27
CDR3aa: CASSWPGLAGVEQFF

j_gene: TRBJ2-7
v_gene: TRBV2
CDR3aa: CASRSGSISYEQYF

j_gene: TRBJ2-1
v_gene: TRBV5-6
CDR3aa: CASSLGSEQFF

j_gene: TRBJ1-3
v_gene: TRBV4-1
CDR3aa: CASSQDPAADNENTIYF

j_gene: TRBJ2-3
v_gene: TRBV4-1
CDR3aa: CASSQELAGVVSTDTQYF

j_gene: TRBJ2-2
v_gene: TRBV4-3
CDR3aa: CASSQEGGSTGELFF

j_gene: TRBJ2-7
v_gene: TRBV27
CDR3aa: CASSWGGRGAYEQYF

j_gene: TRBJ2-5
v_gene: TRBV19
CDR3aa: CASSLRRRQGQETQYF

j_gene: TRBJ1-2
v_gene: TRBV4-1
CDR3aa: CASSQDLSLSATNYGYTF

j_gene: TRBJ2-4
v_gene: TRBV28
CDR3aa: CASSFWPLAKNIQYF

j_gene: TRBJ2-7
v_gene: TRBV7-3
CDR3aa: CASSSGQGEQYF

j_gene: TRBJ1-1
v_gene: TRBV5-1
CDR3aa: CASSLTALNTEAFF

j_gene: TRBJ2-5
v_gene: TRBV13
CDR3aa: CASSSREGRETQYF

j_gene: TRBJ2-6
v_gene: TRBV7-3
CDR3aa: CASSFLTGHSGANVLTF

j_gene: TRBJ2-1
v_gene: TRBV9
CDR3aa: CASSVAGGSYNEQFF

j_gene: TRBJ2-1
v_gene: TRBV7-9
CDR3aa: CASSLGQGPLNEQFF

j_gene: TRBJ2-1
v_gene: TRBV7-3
CDR3aa: CASSLTGTSEYNEQFF

j_gene: TRBJ1-4
v_gene: TRBV6-4
CDR3aa: CASSEGANEKLFF

j_gene: TRBJ2-1
v_gene: TRBV5-1
CDR3aa: CASSPHRTGVYGSYNEQFF

j_gene: TRBJ2-5
v_gene: TRBV18
CDR3aa: CASSKEGMGPQYF